Detailed here is one T cell receptor (beta chain). V lost 4 bases, J lost 0 bases, and 6 bases lay in between. The CDR3 contains 13 residues. Germline CDR1 SGHDT, CDR2 YYEEEE. The PCR employed 60 Vbeta primers together with 13 Jbeta primers. Generated by immunoSEQ multiplex PCR, the TCRdb table keeps only in-frame clones and is missing some. The sample records 50,000 or so clones, approximately 72% being singletons. The source of the sample is a study of cytomegalovirus exposure and HLA in healthy donors. The clonotype comes from a woman between 45 and 60 years old in good health and CMV-seronegative. The sample consisted of PBMCs. V gene TRBV5-6 combines with J gene TRBJ2-3; no clear D gene. CDR3 residues: CASSQHSTDTQYF. The CDR3 nucleotides read TGTGCCAGCAGCCAACATAGCACAGATACGCAGTATTTT.